This T cell receptor beta chain was captured in a study of T cells expressing NK-cell markers. Across the whole study: It was sorted CD3+CD56-NKG2C+, CD3+CD56+NKG2C- and CD3+CD56+NKG2C+ T cells that provided the TCR beta repertoires. The sequencing cohort of eight donors included seven HCMV-seropositive individuals and one seronegative individual. The study's findings and limits: For several donors, these clonotypes were likewise the leading ones in the CD3+CD56-NKG2C+ fraction.

The length of the CDR3 is 12 residues. Germline lookup yields CDR1 SGHVS and CDR2 FQNEAQ. Beta-chain TCR cDNA was generated via 5'RACE template switching with UMIs. TCRdb reworked the 5' RACE reads into one entry per CDR3 protein, no DNA. The sample includes just under 150,000 distinct CDR3 sequences. A word on this clonotype: Its antigen is not known.

The origin of this receptor is a man aged 18 to 29 in good health. This chain connects TRBV7-8 to TRBJ2-1. What was sequenced was blood T cells: a sorted CD56 or NKG2C T cell subset, CD4+ or CD8+ T cells, or bulk PBMC T cells (not recorded which). The CDR3 sequence is CASSPFSNEQFF. Full variable domain (remainder filled in from reference TRBV7-8 and TRBJ2-1): GAGVSQSPRYKVAKRGQDVALRCDPISGHVSLFWYQQALGQGPEFLTYFQNEAQLDKSGLPSDRFFAERPEGSVSTLKIQRTQQEDSAVYLCASSPFSNEQFFGPGTRLTVL.